These 19 T cell receptor beta chains share one sample of origin, sequenced in a study of blood T cell repertoires in COVID-19. Some clones are missing from TCRdb's copy, which holds only in-frame ones; the method was immunoSEQ multiplex PCR. The table records over 100,000 clones, 75% to 90% of them present only once. Sequenced sample: peripheral blood. The receptors were gathered from a woman in her sixties or seventies with acute or convalescent COVID-19.

The V call is TRBV6-5, the J call TRBJ1-2, with 8 bases aligning to TRBD1. CDR1 and CDR2 (germline): MNHEY, SVGAGI. V shed 7 bases, J shed 4 bases, and the junction held 5 bases outside the gene matches. The CDR3 consists of 13 residues. This CDR3 reads CASIDRGVYGYTF. The CDR3 DNA reads as TGTGCCAGCATAGACAGGGGCGTCTATGGCTACACCTTC.

The chain uses TRBV6-1 and TRBJ1-5; a weak D match, TRBD1 (6 bases). Germline loops: CDR1 MNHNS, CDR2 SASEGT. This CDR3 is built from 18 residues. V lost 4 bases and J lost 1, with 20 bases in between. CDR3 protein: CASSGPGHRRESNQPQHF. The CDR3 DNA follows: TGTGCCAGCAGTGGCCCGGGACATAGACGCGAGAGCAATCAGCCCCAGCATTTT.

The J gene is TRBJ1-4, the V gene TRBV25-1; 9 bases fit TRBD1. V shed 5 bases, J shed 4 bases, and the junction held 8 bases outside the gene matches. In germline, CDR1 is MGHDK, CDR2 SYGVNS. The CDR3 sequence is 16 residues long. CDR3 DNA sequence: TGTGCCAGCAGTATGACAGGGGGGGCGAGTAATGAAAAACTGTTTTTT. Protein product: CASSMTGGASNEKLFF.

The V call is TRBV5-1, the J call TRBJ1-4; TRBD1 matches 11 bases. V shed 4 bases, J shed 6 bases, and the junction held 5 bases outside the gene matches. This CDR3 is 15 amino acids long. Germline V lookup: CDR1 SGHRS, CDR2 YFSETQ. CDR3 bases: TGCGCCAGCAGCCACGCGGGACAGGGGGATGAAAAACTGTTTTTT. Translating gives CASSHAGQGDEKLFF.

V and J are TRBV5-6 and TRBJ1-2, with 9 bases identical to TRBD1. The CDR3 has 15 amino acids. J was trimmed by 6 bases and V by 3 bases; bases with no gene match: 9. Germline CDR1 and CDR2: SGHDT and YYEEEE. The CDR3 DNA follows: TGTGCCAGCAGCTCTCCGGGACAGGGTCAGGATGGCTACACCTTC. Protein: CASSSPGQGQDGYTF.

This chain connects TRBV12-5 to TRBJ1-5; D unresolved. The CDR3 covers 13 residues. Germline CDR1 reads LGHNT; CDR2 reads FRNRAP. V was shortened by 3 bases and J by 4 bases, with 7 bases between the two germline ends. In DNA, the CDR3 is TGTGCTAGTGGTTTCGGAGGGAATCAGCCCCAGCATTTT. This encodes CASGFGGNQPQHF.

The chain employs TRBV7-9 and TRBJ2-1, with TRBD1 matching over 7 bases. CDR3 size: 14 residues. The J segment lost 4 bases and the V segment lost 4 bases, leaving 4 bases of the junction unmatched. Germline V CDR1 and CDR2: SEHNR, FQNEAQ (reference sequence). CDR3 DNA sequence: TGTGCCAGCAGCTCCGGGACAGATTACAATGAGCAGTTCTTC. Translation gives CASSSGTDYNEQFF.

This sequence joins TRBV2 and TRBJ1-5, with a tentative D call TRBD1 (5 bases). CDR1 is SNHLY, CDR2 FYNNEI, per germline. The CDR3 loop spans 16 amino acids. Trimming removed 0 bases at V and 5 bases at J, with 14 bases between. The chain's CDR3 is CASSEAKPGIHQPQHF. The DNA of the CDR3 is TGTGCCAGCAGTGAAGCAAAGCCAGGGATTCATCAGCCCCAGCATTTT.

This clone was detected once. The chain uses TRBV9 and TRBJ1-3; possible D gene TRBD1, 6 bases. V dropped 5 bases and J dropped 2 bases, with 14 bases sitting between them. In germline, CDR1 is SGDLS, CDR2 YYNGEE. There are 15 residues in the CDR3. The CDR3 loop reads CASSYGQPAGNTIYF. The CDR3 region has the DNA TGTGCCAGCAGTTACGGACAGCCGGCTGGAAACACCATATATTTT.

This clone was seen just once. V is TRBV7-8 and J is TRBJ2-7; no definite D call. Germline CDR1 SGHVS, CDR2 FQNEAQ. This CDR3 has 16 residues. V was shortened by 1 base and J by 3 bases, with 16 bases between the two germline ends. The CDR3 sequence: CASSLGHSSLDYEQYF. The CDR3 DNA follows: TGTGCCAGCAGCTTAGGACACTCGTCTCTTGACTACGAGCAGTACTTC.

The chain recombines TRBV28 with TRBJ2-5, with 7 nucleotides matching TRBD1. After removal of 6 bases from V and 3 bases from J, the junction contained 4 bases not matched to a gene. The CDR3 length is 13 residues. CDR1 is MDHEN and CDR2 is SYDVKM in the germline V gene. The DNA for the CDR3 is TGTGCCAGCAGGGTGACAGGGAAAGAGACCCAGTACTTC. Encoded protein: CASRVTGKETQYF.

The J gene is TRBJ2-7, the V gene TRBV5-4, with 7 bases that match TRBD2. Germline values: CDR1 SGHNT, CDR2 YYREEE (reference sequence). J lost 5 bases, V lost 4 bases, and 3 bases had no gene match. CDR3 length: 12 amino acids. For the CDR3, the DNA is TGTGCCAGCAGCGCCACTAGCGACGAGCAGTACTTC. This encodes CASSATSDEQYF.

This rearrangement joins TRBV5-1 to TRBJ2-1, with 10 bases lining up with TRBD1. The CDR3 spans 14 residues. Germline lookup yields CDR1 SGHRS and CDR2 YFSETQ. The trim removed 5 bases at V and 7 bases at J, leaving 6 bases unmatched. The CDR3 loop is CASSSGTGVNEQFF. The DNA for the CDR3 is TGCGCCAGCAGTTCCGGGACAGGGGTAAATGAGCAGTTCTTC.

The chain links TRBV30 to TRBJ1-1, with D maybe TRBD1 (5 bases). Germline V gives CDR1 GTSNPN, CDR2 SVGIG (reference sequence). The CDR3 totals 13 residues. Between the trimmed V and J ends, which lost 4 bases and 7 bases, there was a span of 16 bases. CDR3 loop: CAWNVQGALEAFF. Written as DNA, the CDR3 is TGTGCCTGGAATGTCCAGGGTGCCCTTGAAGCTTTCTTT. Drawing the rest from reference TRBV30 and TRBJ1-1, the complete variable domain is SQTIHQWPATLVQPVGSPLSLECTVEGTSNPNLYWYRQAAGRGLQLLFYSVGIGQISSEVPQNLSASRPQDRQFILSSKKLLLSDSGFYLCAWNVQGALEAFFGQGTRLTVV.

This rearrangement joins TRBV4-1 to TRBJ2-5; 8 positions match TRBD2. With V trimmed by 0 bases and J by 4 bases, 4 bases remained unmatched. Per the germline V gene, CDR1 is MGHRA and CDR2 is YSYEKL. The CDR3 consists of 15 residues. The CDR3 loop is CASSQEAGGPETQYF. The CDR3 DNA reads TGCGCCAGCAGCCAAGAGGCGGGGGGCCCAGAGACCCAGTACTTC.

This clone was detected only a few times. The V call is TRBV11-2, the J call TRBJ2-5, with unresolved D. V lost 0 bases and J 2 bases, leaving 10 bases between the germline ends. There are 15 residues in the CDR3. Germline V gives CDR1 SGHAT, CDR2 FQNNGV. CDR3 protein: CASSLEATEQETQYF. CDR3 in DNA: TGTGCCAGCAGCTTAGAAGCCACAGAGCAAGAGACCCAGTACTTC.

The rearrangement uses TRBV3-1 (or the pseudogene TRBV3-2) and TRBJ1-2, with 8 bases that match TRBD1. In germline, CDR1 is LGHDT, CDR2 YNNKEL (reference sequence). With V trimmed by 1 base and J by 2 bases, 3 bases remained unmatched. CDR3 length equals 15 residues. This CDR3 is CASSQVGTGNYGYTF. CDR3 coding DNA: TGTGCCAGCAGCCAAGTAGGGACAGGCAACTATGGCTACACCTTC.

This sequence joins TRBV19 and TRBJ1-5, with TRBD1 identical over 9 bases. This CDR3 contains 16 residues. The V segment lost 4 bases and the J segment 5 bases; nucleotides outside the gene matches: 9. Germline-derived CDR1 and CDR2 are LNHDA and SQIVND (reference sequence). CDR3 protein: CASSRKGTGSDQPQHF. The CDR3 nucleotides read TGTGCCAGTAGTAGAAAGGGGACAGGGTCTGATCAGCCCCAGCATTTT.

V usage is TRBV27 and J usage is TRBJ2-7; perhaps TRBD2 as D (6 bases). Trimming removed 3 bases from V and 3 bases from J, with 21 bases in between. The CDR3 contains 17 residues. Per the germline V gene, CDR1 is MNHEY and CDR2 is SMNVEV (reference sequence). The CDR3 loop is CASSFRRGRDGYYEQYF. CDR3 DNA sequence: TGTGCCAGCAGTTTTAGGCGGGGTCGGGACGGATACTACGAGCAGTACTTC.